This is a list of T cell receptor beta chains from one sample in a study of T cell repertoires in cytomegalovirus infection. TCRdb reanalysed the reads using MiXCR and keeps one entry per CDR3 protein. The sample carries about 400,000 distinct CDR3 sequences, over 15% recorded once. The sequenced material came from PBMCs. Receptor source: a human donor in good health (CMV status not recorded). Some clones in this sample may be carry-over from other donors' samples. Each CDR3 is given with its conserved first and last residue. A D gene is named only where the DNA matches it firmly. The size entry is marked missing in some rows and otherwise reads once, few, many or a size class.

J gene: TRBJ1-6
clone size: few
V gene: TRBV5-6
D gene: TRBD1
CDR3 DNA: TGTGCCAGCAGCTTCGAGACAGGGGTAGTTGGCTCACCCCTCCACTTT
CDR3 protein: CASSFETGVVGSPLHF

J gene: TRBJ2-7
clone size: NA
V gene: TRBV2
D gene: TRBD1
CDR3 DNA: TGTGCCAGCAGTGAGGAGGGCAGGGGGCTATACGAGCAGTACTTC
CDR3 protein: CASSEEGRGLYEQYF

J gene: TRBJ2-1
clone size: NA
V gene: TRBV6-1
D gene: TRBD2
CDR3 DNA: TGTGCCAGCAGTTTACTAGCGAAATACAATGAGCAGTTCTTC
CDR3 protein: CASSLLAKYNEQFF

J gene: TRBJ1-5
clone size: NA
V gene: TRBV18
D gene: NA
CDR3 DNA: TGTGCCAGCTCACCCTTACCAGGGTCTAGCAATCAGCCCCAGCATTTT
CDR3 protein: CASSPLPGSSNQPQHF

J gene: TRBJ2-6
clone size: few
V gene: TRBV9
D gene: NA
CDR3 DNA: TGTGCCAGCAGCGTTCGGCAGGGCATCTCTGGGGCCAACGTCCTGACTTTC
CDR3 protein: CASSVRQGISGANVLTF

J gene: TRBJ2-3
clone size: many
V gene: TRBV7-8
D gene: TRBD2
CDR3 DNA: TGTGCCAGCAGCCCCCGGGTCCCGGGACTAGCGGGAGCGTACACAGATACGCAGTATTTT
CDR3 protein: CASSPRVPGLAGAYTDTQYF

J gene: TRBJ2-5
clone size: few
V gene: TRBV7-9
D gene: NA
CDR3 DNA: TGTGCCAGCAGCTTAGGGGATAGAACCCCTTGGAAGACCCAGTACTTC
CDR3 protein: CASSLGDRTPWKTQYF

J gene: TRBJ1-6
clone size: few
V gene: TRBV9
D gene: NA
CDR3 DNA: TGTGCCAGCAGCCACCGGGACAAGAATTCACCCCTCCACTTT
CDR3 protein: CASSHRDKNSPLHF

J gene: TRBJ2-3
clone size: NA
V gene: TRBV10-1
D gene: NA
CDR3 DNA: TGCGCCAGCAGTGAAGGAGGGGTGGCAGATACGCAGTATTTT
CDR3 protein: CASSEGGVADTQYF

J gene: TRBJ1-1
clone size: NA
V gene: TRBV7-6
D gene: TRBD1
CDR3 DNA: TGTGCCAGCAGCCGGATTTTTTTCCGGGACAGGGCCGAGGAGGTGAACACTGAAGCTTTCTTT
CDR3 protein: CASSRIFFRDRAEEVNTEAFF

J gene: TRBJ2-3
clone size: many
V gene: TRBV7-8
D gene: NA
CDR3 DNA: TGTGCCAGCAGCTTACCCGTAGTAGGAGATACGCAGTATTTT
CDR3 protein: CASSLPVVGDTQYF

J gene: TRBJ1-5
clone size: few
V gene: TRBV4-1
D gene: NA
CDR3 DNA: TGCGCCAGCAGCCAACAACAGAGGGGTGGTCAGCCCCAGCATTTT
CDR3 protein: CASSQQQRGGQPQHF

J gene: TRBJ2-2
clone size: many
V gene: TRBV7-2
D gene: TRBD2
CDR3 DNA: TGTGCCAGCAGCTTAGCGCTGGATCTAGCGGGGGTTGCCGGGGAGCTGTTTTTT
CDR3 protein: CASSLALDLAGVAGELFF

J gene: TRBJ2-3
clone size: many
V gene: TRBV12-3/TRBV12-4
D gene: NA
CDR3 DNA: TGTGCCAGCAGTTTAGGGGTAGACACAGATACGCAGTATTTT
CDR3 protein: CASSLGVDTDTQYF

J gene: TRBJ1-1
clone size: NA
V gene: TRBV19
D gene: NA
CDR3 DNA: TGTGCCAGTACCTTCTTCGGGGACACTGAAGCTTTCTTT
CDR3 protein: CASTFFGDTEAFF

J gene: TRBJ1-2
clone size: many
V gene: TRBV7-2
D gene: TRBD1
CDR3 DNA: TGTGCCAGCAGCTTGTCTGACAGGGCCTATGGCTACACCTTC
CDR3 protein: CASSLSDRAYGYTF

J gene: TRBJ2-7
clone size: few
V gene: TRBV18
D gene: TRBD2
CDR3 DNA: TGTGCCAGCTCACCGAAGCGGGAGAGCTACGAGCAGTACTTC
CDR3 protein: CASSPKRESYEQYF

J gene: TRBJ2-3
clone size: few
V gene: TRBV5-4
D gene: TRBD2
CDR3 DNA: TGTGCCAGCAGCGTAGCGGGGGTTACCCGCACAGATACGCAGTATTTT
CDR3 protein: CASSVAGVTRTDTQYF

J gene: TRBJ1-2
clone size: many
V gene: TRBV12-3/TRBV12-4
D gene: NA
CDR3 DNA: TGTGCCAGCAGAGCAACCTATGGCTACACCTTC
CDR3 protein: CASRATYGYTF

J gene: TRBJ1-1
clone size: many
V gene: TRBV7-2
D gene: NA
CDR3 DNA: TGTGCCAGCAGCTACCGAAAGAACACTGAAGCTTTCTTT
CDR3 protein: CASSYRKNTEAFF

J gene: TRBJ2-1
clone size: few
V gene: TRBV12-3/TRBV12-4
D gene: NA
CDR3 DNA: TGTGCCAGCATGTTAGGACAGTCGGTCTATGAGCAGTTCTTC
CDR3 protein: CASMLGQSVYEQFF

J gene: TRBJ2-2
clone size: NA
V gene: TRBV10-3
D gene: NA
CDR3 DNA: TGTGCCACCCGACAGAGCGGGGAGCTGTTTTTT
CDR3 protein: CATRQSGELFF

J gene: TRBJ2-3
clone size: many
V gene: TRBV7-6
D gene: NA
CDR3 DNA: TGTGCCAGCAGCTCACGCACCCTCGATACGCAGTATTTT
CDR3 protein: CASSSRTLDTQYF

J gene: TRBJ1-6
clone size: few
V gene: TRBV20-1
D gene: TRBD1
CDR3 DNA: TGCAGTGCTCGGACAGGGGGTTTGAATTCACCCCTCCACTTT
CDR3 protein: CSARTGGLNSPLHF

J gene: TRBJ2-1
clone size: NA
V gene: TRBV20-1
D gene: TRBD2
CDR3 DNA: TGCAGTGCTAGGGGGACTAGCGTACCCAATGAGCAGTTCTTC
CDR3 protein: CSARGTSVPNEQFF

J gene: TRBJ1-6
clone size: few
V gene: TRBV24-1
D gene: NA
CDR3 DNA: TGTGCCACCCGGGACCGACGTGGGGATTCACCCCTCCACTTT
CDR3 protein: CATRDRRGDSPLHF

J gene: TRBJ1-5
clone size: NA
V gene: TRBV2
D gene: NA
CDR3 DNA: TGTGCCATTACCACGGGCAATCAGCCCCAGCATTTT
CDR3 protein: CAITTGNQPQHF

J gene: TRBJ2-1
clone size: few
V gene: TRBV7-2
D gene: NA
CDR3 DNA: TGTGCCAGCAGCCCCACAGGGTTTGGTGAGCAGTTCTTC
CDR3 protein: CASSPTGFGEQFF

J gene: TRBJ2-1
clone size: NA
V gene: TRBV20-1
D gene: TRBD2
CDR3 DNA: TGCAGTGCCCCCGGTGGCGGGAGGGCCCAATACAATGAGCAGTTCTTC
CDR3 protein: CSAPGGGRAQYNEQFF

J gene: TRBJ2-5
clone size: NA
V gene: TRBV6-6
D gene: NA
CDR3 DNA: TGTGCCAGCAGTTACGGAGGACAGAACCAAGAGACCCAGTACTTC
CDR3 protein: CASSYGGQNQETQYF

J gene: TRBJ1-6
clone size: NA
V gene: TRBV11-1
D gene: NA
CDR3 DNA: TGTGCCAGCAGCCGACTGCGTCGGTATAATTCACCCCTCCACTTT
CDR3 protein: CASSRLRRYNSPLHF

J gene: TRBJ1-4
clone size: many
V gene: TRBV7-9
D gene: NA
CDR3 DNA: TGTGCCAGCAGCCACCTGGACGGGAATGAAAAACTGTTTTTT
CDR3 protein: CASSHLDGNEKLFF

J gene: TRBJ1-1
clone size: NA
V gene: TRBV10-3
D gene: NA
CDR3 DNA: TGTGCCATCAGTTCACAGATGAACACTGAAGCTTTCTTT
CDR3 protein: CAISSQMNTEAFF

J gene: TRBJ2-3
clone size: medium-sized
V gene: TRBV24-1
D gene: NA
CDR3 DNA: TGTGCCACCACTGCGGGAGATACGCAGTATTTT
CDR3 protein: CATTAGDTQYF

J gene: TRBJ2-3
clone size: NA
V gene: TRBV2
D gene: NA
CDR3 DNA: TGTGCCGGAAGCCCCCCACCCGGGGCCACAGATACGCAGTATTTT
CDR3 protein: CAGSPPPGATDTQYF

J gene: TRBJ1-2
clone size: few
V gene: TRBV6-1
D gene: TRBD1
CDR3 DNA: TGTGCCAGCAGGACAGGGAGGGTTTACTATGGCTACACCTTC
CDR3 protein: CASRTGRVYYGYTF

J gene: TRBJ2-5
clone size: few
V gene: TRBV12-3/TRBV12-4
D gene: NA
CDR3 DNA: TGTGCCAGCAGCCGTCCGTCGGGGAAAGGGGAGACCCAGTACTTC
CDR3 protein: CASSRPSGKGETQYF

J gene: TRBJ1-6
clone size: NA
V gene: TRBV6-1
D gene: TRBD1
CDR3 DNA: TGTGCCAGCAGTCCGCGGGCCGAGACAGGGAGCTATAATTCACCCCTCCACTTT
CDR3 protein: CASSPRAETGSYNSPLHF

J gene: TRBJ2-3
clone size: few
V gene: TRBV12-3/TRBV12-4
D gene: NA
CDR3 DNA: TGTGCCAGCAGCCTCCCCCCTATCAAGTATTTT
CDR3 protein: CASSLPPIKYF

J gene: TRBJ2-3
clone size: NA
V gene: TRBV12-3/TRBV12-4
D gene: NA
CDR3 DNA: TGTGCCAGCAGTTTCCGATGGGTCACAGATACGCAGTATTTT
CDR3 protein: CASSFRWVTDTQYF

J gene: TRBJ2-5
clone size: NA
V gene: TRBV5-1
D gene: TRBD1
CDR3 DNA: TGCGCCAGCAGCTCACAGGGGGCGGAAGAGACCCAGTACTTC
CDR3 protein: CASSSQGAEETQYF

J gene: TRBJ2-1
clone size: NA
V gene: TRBV19
D gene: NA
CDR3 DNA: TGTGCCAGTAGCGGACGGTACAATGAGCAGTTCTTC
CDR3 protein: CASSGRYNEQFF

J gene: TRBJ1-1
clone size: NA
V gene: TRBV29-1
D gene: NA
CDR3 DNA: TGCAGCGTTGAAGAGGAGCCTGCGGTCACTGAAGCTTTCTTT
CDR3 protein: CSVEEEPAVTEAFF

J gene: TRBJ1-2
clone size: NA
V gene: TRBV10-2
D gene: NA
CDR3 DNA: TGCGCCAGCAGTGTACGACAGACCTATGGCTACACCTTC
CDR3 protein: CASSVRQTYGYTF

J gene: TRBJ2-5
clone size: NA
V gene: TRBV7-8
D gene: TRBD2
CDR3 DNA: TGTGCCAGCAGCTTAGGATTCGTCAGCGGGAGTTCGTGGGAGACCCAGTACTTC
CDR3 protein: CASSLGFVSGSSWETQYF

J gene: TRBJ1-2
clone size: NA
V gene: TRBV5-6
D gene: NA
CDR3 DNA: TGTGCCAGCAGCCAAGGGTTTAGCTATGGCTACACCTTC
CDR3 protein: CASSQGFSYGYTF

J gene: TRBJ2-7
clone size: NA
V gene: TRBV10-3
D gene: NA
CDR3 DNA: TGTGCCATCAGCCCACAGGCGCGGGACGAGCAGTACTTC
CDR3 protein: CAISPQARDEQYF

J gene: TRBJ1-1
clone size: many
V gene: TRBV2
D gene: NA
CDR3 DNA: TGTGCCAGCAGTTCACAGATGATGAACACTGAAGCTTTCTTT
CDR3 protein: CASSSQMMNTEAFF

J gene: TRBJ2-2
clone size: many
V gene: TRBV7-2
D gene: NA
CDR3 DNA: TGTGCCAGCAGCTTACAGTGGGCCGGGGAGCTGTTTTTT
CDR3 protein: CASSLQWAGELFF

J gene: TRBJ2-7
clone size: many
V gene: TRBV7-2
D gene: TRBD2
CDR3 DNA: TGTGCCAGCAGCTTTTTTAGCGGGGGAACCTACGAGCAGTACTTC
CDR3 protein: CASSFFSGGTYEQYF

J gene: TRBJ2-1
clone size: NA
V gene: TRBV4-1
D gene: TRBD2
CDR3 DNA: TGCGCCAGCAGCCAAGATGGGGGACTAGCGGCCTACAATGAGCAGTTCTTC
CDR3 protein: CASSQDGGLAAYNEQFF

J gene: TRBJ2-3
clone size: few
V gene: TRBV20-1
D gene: NA
CDR3 DNA: TGCAGTGCCCCCCCCAGCACAGATACGCAGTATTTT
CDR3 protein: CSAPPSTDTQYF

J gene: TRBJ1-2
clone size: few
V gene: TRBV5-1
D gene: NA
CDR3 DNA: TGCGCCAGCAGCTTGTTTCGGGGACCCGATGGCTACACCTTC
CDR3 protein: CASSLFRGPDGYTF